In this sample, the clone carrying this TCR beta chain turned up once. The antigen is undetermined. This record comes from a study of Tregs in tolerant kidney transplant recipients. This table comes from immunoSEQ multiplex PCR, and its TCRdb copy is limited to in-frame clones, with some not included. In the table there are some 240,000 clones, around 82% of which are singletons. Looked up from germline, CDR1 is SGHAT and CDR2 is FQNNGV. Trimming shortened V by 4 bases and J by 1 base, and 13 bases separated the two germline ends. The CDR3 length is 15 residues. The study's findings and limits: Validation in larger populations is needed because few patients were studied.

The chain links TRBV11-2 to TRBJ1-1; the D gene is possibly TRBD1 (6 bases). The source material was CD4+ T cells from blood. This TCR derives from a human donor in good health. The CDR3 region has the DNA TGTGCCAGCAGCTCTCCTCAGGGGTCGAACACTGAAGCTTTCTTT. It translates to CASSSPQGSNTEAFF. The entire variable domain, with the rest obtained from reference TRBV11-2 and TRBJ1-1, is as follows: EAGVAQSPRYKIIEKRQSVAFWCNPISGHATLYWYQQILGQGPKLLIQFQNNGVVDDSQLPKDRFSAERLKGVDSTLKIQPAKLEDSAVYLCASSSPQGSNTEAFFGQGTRLTVV.